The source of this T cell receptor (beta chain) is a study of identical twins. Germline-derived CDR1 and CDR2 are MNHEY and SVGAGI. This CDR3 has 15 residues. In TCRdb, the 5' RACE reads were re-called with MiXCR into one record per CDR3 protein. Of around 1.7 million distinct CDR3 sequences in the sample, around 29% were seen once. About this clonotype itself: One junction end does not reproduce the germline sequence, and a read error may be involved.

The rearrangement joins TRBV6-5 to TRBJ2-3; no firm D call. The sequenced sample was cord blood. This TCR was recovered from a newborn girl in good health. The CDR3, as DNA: TGTGCCAGCAGTTACCTCGGCGAAAGCACGGATACGCAGTATTTT. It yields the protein CASSYLGESTDTQYF.